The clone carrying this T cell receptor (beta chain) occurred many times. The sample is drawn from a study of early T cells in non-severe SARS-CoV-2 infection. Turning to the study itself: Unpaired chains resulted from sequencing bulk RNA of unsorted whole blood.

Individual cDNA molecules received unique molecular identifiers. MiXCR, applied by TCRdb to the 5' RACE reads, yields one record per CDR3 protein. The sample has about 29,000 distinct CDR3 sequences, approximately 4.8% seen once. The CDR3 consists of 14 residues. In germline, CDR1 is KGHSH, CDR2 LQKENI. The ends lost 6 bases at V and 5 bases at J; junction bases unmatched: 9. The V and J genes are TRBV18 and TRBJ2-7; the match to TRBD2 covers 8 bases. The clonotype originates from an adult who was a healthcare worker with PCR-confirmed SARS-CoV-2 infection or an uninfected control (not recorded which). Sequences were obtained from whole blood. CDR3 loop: CASSRNSGTDEQYF. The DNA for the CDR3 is TGTGCCAGCTCGCGGAATAGCGGGACGGACGAGCAGTACTTC.